A selection of T cell receptor beta chains follows, all from one sample in a study of CD8 T cells in Susac syndrome. TCRdb re-derived calls from the immunoSEQ multiplex PCR reads in MiXCR, one entry per CDR3 protein. The sample carries about 83,000 distinct CDR3 sequences, over 90% recorded once. The sample consisted of CD8+ T cells from PBMCs. All receptors derive from a human donor with Susac syndrome. Each CDR3 is given with its conserved first and last residue. Each record gives: clone size, V gene, J gene, D gene, CDR3 protein, CDR3 DNA. D genes are given only for firm matches. Some rows have no size entry. The others give once, few or many, or a class for an expanded clone.

NA	TRBV20-1	TRBJ2-5	TRBD2	CSAPSGRVLETQYF	TGCAGTGCTCCCAGCGGGAGGGTTCTGGAGACCCAGTACTTC
NA	TRBV27	TRBJ1-1	NA	CASSSRTGENTEAFF	TGTGCCAGCAGTTCCCGGACGGGAGAGAACACTGAAGCTTTCTTT
NA	TRBV5-6	TRBJ2-7	NA	CASSFTELADEQYF	TGTGCCAGCAGCTTCACGGAGTTAGCTGACGAGCAGTACTTC
once	TRBV2	TRBJ2-7	NA	CASRGSTARDYEQYF	TGTGCCAGCAGGGGATCGACAGCTAGAGACTACGAGCAGTACTTC
NA	TRBV7-9	TRBJ1-1	NA	CASSDPDTEAFF	TGTGCCAGCAGCGACCCCGACACTGAAGCTTTCTTT
once	TRBV13	TRBJ1-2	NA	CASSFGDSSTNYGYTF	TGTGCCAGCAGCTTTGGCGACAGTTCAACTAACTATGGCTACACCTTC
NA	TRBV28	TRBJ2-7	TRBD1	CASSFRGDRAHEQYF	TGTGCCAGCAGTTTCCGGGGGGACAGGGCACACGAGCAGTACTTC
NA	TRBV7-3	TRBJ2-5	NA	CASSSRVSETQYF	TGTGCCAGCAGCTCAAGGGTTTCGGAGACCCAGTACTTC
NA	TRBV19	TRBJ2-1	NA	CASSWGYNEQFF	TGTGCCAGTAGCTGGGGATACAATGAGCAGTTCTTC
NA	TRBV29-1	TRBJ2-1	TRBD1	CSVPRDRGPNEQFF	TGCAGCGTTCCTCGGGACAGGGGGCCCAATGAGCAGTTCTTC
NA	TRBV19	TRBJ2-2	NA	CASGNTGELFF	TGTGCCAGCGGAAACACCGGGGAGCTGTTTTTT
NA	TRBV7-8	TRBJ2-7	NA	CASSPDRVEQYF	TGTGCCAGCAGCCCAGATAGGGTGGAGCAGTACTTC
NA	TRBV29-1	TRBJ1-2	NA	CSVKDGYGYTF	TGCAGCGTTAAGGACGGCTATGGCTACACCTTC
NA	TRBV4-1	TRBJ2-1	TRBD2	CASSQITSGYNEQFF	TGCGCCAGCAGCCAAATTACTAGCGGGTACAATGAGCAGTTCTTC
NA	TRBV13	TRBJ2-2	NA	CASTSPGGEDGELFF	TGTGCCAGCACCTCCCCCGGGGGCGAGGACGGGGAGCTGTTTTTT
NA	TRBV20-1	TRBJ1-1	TRBD1	CSDLDRGDTEAFF	TGCAGCGACCTTGACAGGGGAGACACTGAAGCTTTCTTT
NA	TRBV20-1	TRBJ2-5	NA	CSARILWGVGETQYF	TGCAGTGCTAGAATTCTTTGGGGAGTTGGGGAGACCCAGTACTTC
once	TRBV29-1	TRBJ2-1	TRBD2	CSVGTTRTHYNEQFF	TGCAGCGTGGGGACTACCCGAACTCATTACAATGAGCAGTTCTTC
NA	TRBV29-1	TRBJ1-2	NA	CSDSSGTF	TGCAGCGATTCCTCAGGGACCTTC
NA	TRBV4-1	TRBJ2-1	NA	CASSQAGLDYNEQFF	TGCGCCAGCAGCCAAGCAGGGCTAGACTACAATGAGCAGTTCTTC
NA	TRBV20-1	TRBJ1-2	NA	CSLDREAGYTF	TGCAGTCTGGACCGAGAAGCTGGCTACACCTTC
NA	TRBV12-3/TRBV12-4	TRBJ2-7	NA	CASSSLGEQYF	TGTGCCAGCAGTTCCCTGGGGGAGCAGTACTTC
NA	TRBV5-6	TRBJ1-2	NA	CASSPGRHSAAYGYTF	TGTGCCAGCAGCCCAGGCAGGCATTCCGCCGCGTATGGCTACACCTTC
NA	TRBV20-1	TRBJ2-4	NA	CSEEGEDKNIQYF	TGCAGTGAAGAAGGGGAAGACAAAAACATTCAGTACTTC
NA	TRBV28	TRBJ1-2	NA	CASTSGSSNYGYTF	TGTGCCAGCACCTCAGGGAGTTCGAACTATGGCTACACCTTC
NA	TRBV7-8	TRBJ2-5	NA	CASNEPWGETQYF	TGTGCCAGCAACGAACCTTGGGGGGAGACCCAGTACTTC
NA	TRBV3-1	TRBJ1-4	TRBD1	CASSQDRGTVVGKLFF	TGTGCCAGCAGCCAAGATCGCGGGACAGTGGTGGGAAAACTGTTTTTT
NA	TRBV6-5	TRBJ2-1	TRBD2	CASSYSSRLADQYNEQFF	TGTGCCAGCAGTTACTCGAGTCGTCTAGCGGACCAATACAATGAGCAGTTCTTC